These T cell receptor beta chains were read from a single sample in a study of early T cells in non-severe SARS-CoV-2 infection. TCRdb re-called the 5' RACE reads with MiXCR, one entry per CDR3 protein. This table holds more than 85,000 distinct CDR3 sequences, under 15% found once. Sequenced sample: whole blood. The receptor source for this set is an adult who was a healthcare worker with PCR-confirmed SARS-CoV-2 infection or an uninfected control (not recorded which). Both conserved end residues are part of each CDR3. D genes are given only for firm matches. Size tells how often a clone was seen (once, few, many) or the class of an expanded clone, and some rows leave it out.

D,J,V,size,DNA,CDR3
NA,TRBJ2-7,TRBV28,NA,TGTGCCAGCAGGAGGCCCGGTGCGGGCTCCTACGAGCAGTACTTC,CASRRPGAGSYEQYF
NA,TRBJ1-4,TRBV27,NA,TGTGCCAGCAGTTGGGACATAATGAGTGAAAAACTGTTTTTT,CASSWDIMSEKLFF
NA,TRBJ2-7,TRBV6-5,few,TGTGCCAGCAGTTATAAGGGCTCCACCTATCCTTACGAGCAGTACTTC,CASSYKGSTYPYEQYF
NA,TRBJ1-2,TRBV6-1,NA,TGTGCCAGCAGTGAAATTTGGGGCAGCTATGGCTACACCTTC,CASSEIWGSYGYTF
NA,TRBJ1-5,TRBV24-1,many,TGTGCCACCAGTGCCCCAAGGACGGATTATAGCAATCAGCCCCAGCATTTT,CATSAPRTDYSNQPQHF
NA,TRBJ1-2,TRBV20-1,NA,TGCAGTGCTAATAATCCCGAACGCTCCGGCTACACCTTC,CSANNPERSGYTF
NA,TRBJ1-2,TRBV3-1,NA,TGTGCCAGCAGCCCACGATCCTGGACGACACGGGCGAACTATGGCTACACCTTC,CASSPRSWTTRANYGYTF
TRBD1,TRBJ2-6,TRBV7-2,many,TGTGCCAGCAGCCCGGGACAGGGGAATACTGGGGCCAACGTCCTGACTTTC,CASSPGQGNTGANVLTF
NA,TRBJ2-1,TRBV4-1,NA,TGCGCCAGCAGCCAAGAACTCCGGGGGCGCTACAATGAGCAGTTCTTC,CASSQELRGRYNEQFF
NA,TRBJ2-1,TRBV5-6,once,TGTGCCAGCAGCCAGCCCGTAGCGGTTAACTCCTACAATGAGCAGTTCTTC,CASSQPVAVNSYNEQFF
NA,TRBJ2-1,TRBV20-1,NA,TGCAGTGCTAGAGATCAGGACTACAATGAGCAGTTCTTC,CSARDQDYNEQFF
NA,TRBJ2-1,TRBV5-1,NA,TGCGCCAGCAGCTTGCCGGGGCCTCGAAATGAGCAGTTCTTC,CASSLPGPRNEQFF
NA,TRBJ2-1,TRBV29-1,few,TGCAGCGTTGTAAGACATGCATACAATGAGCAGTTCTTC,CSVVRHAYNEQFF
NA,TRBJ2-5,TRBV27,NA,TGTGCCAGCAGTTCCTATCTACAAGAGACCCAGTACTTC,CASSSYLQETQYF
TRBD1,TRBJ2-7,TRBV11-1,NA,TGTGCCAGCAGCTTAGCCCGGGACAGATCCTACGAGCAGTACTTC,CASSLARDRSYEQYF
NA,TRBJ2-7,TRBV27,NA,TGTGCCAGCACTCCCCGCAGGGCGGGAGAGCAGTACTTC,CASTPRRAGEQYF
TRBD1,TRBJ2-4,TRBV18,few,TGTGCCAGCTCACCACCCGTACAGGGGGTGGCCAAAAACATTCAGTACTTC,CASSPPVQGVAKNIQYF
TRBD1,TRBJ1-5,TRBV27,many,TGTGCCAGCAGAACGGGACAGTCCCATGGGCCCCAGCATTTT,CASRTGQSHGPQHF
NA,TRBJ2-3,TRBV18,few,TGTGCCAGCTCACCAGGGGGGAGCACAGATACGCAGTATTTT,CASSPGGSTDTQYF
NA,TRBJ2-1,TRBV9,NA,TGTGCCAGCAGCGTAGACAGGAGCTCCTACAATGAGCAGTTCTTC,CASSVDRSSYNEQFF
TRBD2,TRBJ2-1,TRBV11-3,NA,TGTGCCAGCAGCCGGGGGACTATCCTCAAATACAATGAGCAGTTCTTC,CASSRGTILKYNEQFF
NA,TRBJ1-6,TRBV5-1,few,TGCGCCAGCAGCTTGGAGCAAGGCACGAATTCACCCCTCCACTTT,CASSLEQGTNSPLHF
TRBD2,TRBJ2-1,TRBV2,NA,TGTGCCAGCAGAGCAAGCGCGGGGTCTAGCGGTTCCTACAATGAGCAGTTCTTC,CASRASAGSSGSYNEQFF
TRBD1,TRBJ1-3,TRBV12-3/TRBV12-4,many,TGTGCCAGCAGTGCGGGACAGGGGCCAGGAAACACCATATATTTT,CASSAGQGPGNTIYF
NA,TRBJ2-1,TRBV7-8,many,TGTGCCAGCAGCCCAAAACGCGCCCCTATCAATGAGCAGTTCTTC,CASSPKRAPINEQFF
TRBD1,TRBJ2-7,TRBV28,NA,TGTGCCAGCGGGGACAGGATCTCCTACGAGCAGTACTTC,CASGDRISYEQYF
TRBD2,TRBJ2-1,TRBV7-9,NA,TGTGCCAGCAGCGGGGGGGTAGAGCAGTTCTTC,CASSGGVEQFF
TRBD1,TRBJ1-3,TRBV7-8,many,TGTGCCAGCAGCGTAGACAGGGACGGAAACACCATATATTTT,CASSVDRDGNTIYF
NA,TRBJ2-1,TRBV21-1,NA,TGTGCCAGCAACCAAAGCAGCGCGTACAATGAGCAGTTCTTC,CASNQSSAYNEQFF
TRBD1,TRBJ2-7,TRBV5-1,few,TGCGCCAGCAGCTTCGACAGGGACCAGTACTTC,CASSFDRDQYF
NA,TRBJ1-4,TRBV10-3,NA,TGTGCCATCAGTGATACAGCGCCCGGTCGAGGTCCTGAAAAACTGTTTTTT,CAISDTAPGRGPEKLFF
TRBD1,TRBJ2-6,TRBV19,few,TGTGCCAGTAGTATAGTGGGACAGGGGATTTCTGGGGCCAACGTCCTGACTTTC,CASSIVGQGISGANVLTF
NA,TRBJ2-1,TRBV29-1,NA,TGCAGCGGGAGGGCGGGCAATGAGCAGTTCTTC,CSGRAGNEQFF
TRBD1,TRBJ2-7,TRBV16,few,TGTGCCAGCAGCGAGGACAGGTCGACCTACGAGCAGTACTTC,CASSEDRSTYEQYF
NA,TRBJ1-2,TRBV20-1,few,TGCAGTGCTAGAGGCAGGGGTTCTAGCTATGGCTACACCTTC,CSARGRGSSYGYTF
TRBD1,TRBJ2-1,TRBV4-3,many,TGCGCCAGCAGCCAATGGCCAGGGGGCAATGAGCAGTTCTTC,CASSQWPGGNEQFF
NA,TRBJ2-5,TRBV28,many,TGTGCCAGCAGTTTAAGAGGGCAATCTGGGACCCAGTACTTC,CASSLRGQSGTQYF
TRBD1,TRBJ1-2,TRBV28,NA,TGTGCCAGCAGTTGGACAGGGAGGTATGGCTACACCTTC,CASSWTGRYGYTF
TRBD1,TRBJ2-1,TRBV2,NA,TGTGCCAGCAGTGCGGGCAGGGGGGAGCAGTTCTTC,CASSAGRGEQFF
TRBD2,TRBJ2-3,TRBV4-1,many,TGCGCCAGCAGCCAAATCCGGACTAGCGGGACTCCCACAGATACGCAGTATTTT,CASSQIRTSGTPTDTQYF
NA,TRBJ2-5,TRBV5-1,NA,TGCGCCAGCGCCGAGGGAGGCCAAGAGACCCAGTACTTC,CASAEGGQETQYF
NA,TRBJ2-2,TRBV7-7,few,TGTGCCAGCAGCTTGAAGGGGGTTGTAGCCGGGGAGCTGTTTTTT,CASSLKGVVAGELFF
NA,TRBJ1-3,TRBV25-1,many,TGTGCCAGCAGTCCAGGGCCCGACTCTGGAAACACCATATATTTT,CASSPGPDSGNTIYF
NA,TRBJ2-1,TRBV4-3,many,TGCGCCAGCAGCCAAGATTACGGTAGCGCCCGCAATGAGCAGTTCTTC,CASSQDYGSARNEQFF
NA,TRBJ1-2,TRBV3-1,many,TGTGCCAGCAGCCAAGACAGGGACGGAGGCTACACCTTC,CASSQDRDGGYTF
NA,TRBJ2-5,TRBV21-1,NA,TGTGCCAGCAGCAAACGGACAGGGGGAGAGACCCAGTACTTC,CASSKRTGGETQYF
NA,TRBJ2-7,TRBV5-1,few,TGCGCCAGCAGGACACCCGGGTCCCTGGGCGAGCAGTACTTC,CASRTPGSLGEQYF
TRBD2,TRBJ2-7,TRBV7-2,NA,TGTGCCAGCAGCTTAGTGGCTAGCGGGAGGACAGGGGAGCAGTACTTC,CASSLVASGRTGEQYF
NA,TRBJ2-7,TRBV6-2/TRBV6-3,many,TGTGCCAGCAGTCCAATGGGCCCATTAGACGAGCAGTACTTC,CASSPMGPLDEQYF
TRBD1,TRBJ1-2,TRBV2,few,TGTGCCAGCAGTGATCGAGGCCCGGGACAGGGGGATGGCTACACCTTC,CASSDRGPGQGDGYTF
NA,TRBJ2-1,TRBV6-2/TRBV6-3,many,TGTGCCAGCAACGATAACAATGAGCAGTTCTTC,CASNDNNEQFF
TRBD2,TRBJ2-7,TRBV20-1,NA,TGCAGTGCTAGAGCGGCGGGAGGGTACTACGAGCAGTACTTC,CSARAAGGYYEQYF
NA,TRBJ1-2,TRBV12-3/TRBV12-4,many,TGTGCCAGCAGTCCCGACGGAACTAACTATGGCTACACCTTC,CASSPDGTNYGYTF
NA,TRBJ2-3,TRBV5-5,NA,TGTGCCAGCAGCTTTGACTACACCAGCACAGATACGCAGTATTTT,CASSFDYTSTDTQYF
NA,TRBJ1-2,TRBV20-1,few,TGCAGTGCTAGCGACAGAACTGGCTATGGCTACACCTTC,CSASDRTGYGYTF
TRBD2,TRBJ2-5,TRBV28,few,TGTGCCAGCAGCCGGGGAGGGACGGGTGAGACCCAGTACTTC,CASSRGGTGETQYF